The 14 T cell receptor beta chains listed next were all sequenced from one sample in a study of blood T cells in healthy people across ages. A sample-barcoded 5' primer and a J-beta primer mix were used in a second PCR of roughly 7 to 11 cycles. TCRdb re-called the 5' RACE reads through MiXCR, storing one row per CDR3 protein. In the table there are nearly 1 million distinct CDR3 sequences, roughly 51% of which are singletons. The sample comprised blood. The origin of the receptors is a woman between 55 and 75 years old in good health.

J is TRBJ1-2 and V is TRBV3-1; TRBD1 matches at 10 bases. The CDR3 is 15 residues long. The V and J ends lost 0 bases and 6 bases, in that order; junction bases with no gene match: 4. Per germline, CDR1 LGHDT and CDR2 YNNKEL (reference sequence). Here the CDR3 reads CASSQDMGTGDGYTF. CDR3 nucleotide sequence: TGTGCCAGCAGCCAAGATATGGGGACAGGGGATGGCTACACCTTC. The variable domain in full, with the rest retrieved from reference TRBV3-1 and TRBJ1-2, is DTAVSQTPKYLVTQMGNDKSIKCEQNLGHDTMYWYKQDSKKFLKIMFSYNNKELIINETVPNRFSPKSPDKAHLNLHINSLELGDSAVYFCASSQDMGTGDGYTFGSGTRLTVV.

This clonotype was seen a few times. This sequence joins TRBV3-1 and TRBJ2-3, with 9 bases identical to TRBD2. The CDR3 totals 19 residues. CDR1 and CDR2 from the germline V gene are LGHDT and YNNKEL (reference sequence). The V and J ends lost 0 bases and 6 bases, in that order; junction bases with no gene match: 16. CDR3 loop: CASSQDRVAGVSTPDTQYF. DNA for the CDR3: TGTGCCAGCAGCCAAGATCGGGTAGCGGGAGTGTCCACACCGGATACGCAGTATTTT.

J is TRBJ2-1 and V is TRBV24-1; TRBD2 might be the D (5 bases). The germline V gene has CDR1 KGHDR and CDR2 SFDVKD. V gave up 2 bases and J gave up 8 bases, with 18 bases separating them. This CDR3 has 16 residues. CDR3 sequence: CATSDSRETILDEQFF. The CDR3, as DNA: TGTGCCACCAGTGATTCGAGGGAGACAATATTGGATGAGCAGTTCTTC.

The V and J genes are TRBV6-2 or TRBV6-3 and TRBJ1-5; D is possibly TRBD1 (5 bases). V was pared by 5 bases and J by 6 bases, with 14 bases between. The CDR3 loop spans 14 amino acids. Germline values: CDR1 MNHEY, CDR2 SVGEGT. The CDR3 region is CASSKSQGGQPQHF. The DNA of the CDR3 is TGTGCCAGCAGTAAATCCCAGGGAGGTCAGCCCCAGCATTTT.

The chain has TRBV4-2 and TRBJ2-7; TRBD1 might be the D (6 bases). V shed 2 bases and J shed 3 bases, with 14 bases lying between them. CDR3 length: 15 residues. From germline, CDR1 is LGHNA and CDR2 YNFKEQ. CDR3 in amino acids: CASSQFVGQNYEQYF. The CDR3 DNA follows: TGTGCCAGCAGCCAATTCGTTGGACAGAACTACGAGCAGTACTTC.

This clonotype was observed at least ten times. The J gene is TRBJ2-3, the V gene TRBV5-1; 11 bases map to TRBD2. This CDR3 has 16 residues. CDR1 is SGHRS and CDR2 is YFSETQ in the germline V gene. V dropped 0 bases and J dropped 2; count of bases not matched to a gene: 2. Here the CDR3 reads CASSLVSGRATDTQYF. The CDR3 DNA sequence: TGCGCCAGCAGCTTGGTTAGCGGGAGGGCCACAGATACGCAGTATTTT. Using reference TRBV5-1 and TRBJ2-3 for the parts outside the CDR3, the full variable domain is KAGVTQTPRYLIKTRGQQVTLSCSPISGHRSVSWYQQTPGQGLQFLFEYFSETQRNKGNFPGRFSGRQFSNSRSEMNVSTLELGDSALYLCASSLVSGRATDTQYFGPGTRLTVL.

This rearrangement joins TRBV6-5 to TRBJ2-7; 8 nucleotides align to TRBD1. This CDR3 spans 15 amino acids. CDR1 is MNHEY, CDR2 SVGAGI, per germline. After removal of 2 bases from V and 3 bases from J, the junction contained 6 bases not matched to a gene. The CDR3 DNA is TGTGCCAGCAGTTACGCTGGACAGGGTTTCTACGAGCAGTACTTC. Translation: CASSYAGQGFYEQYF.

The rearrangement links TRBV10-3 to TRBJ2-1; a weak D match, TRBD2 (6 bases). The CDR3 length is 13 residues. Germline values: CDR1 ENHRY, CDR2 SYGVKD. V was cut by 2 bases and J by 4 bases, with 6 bases left in between. The CDR3 DNA reads TGTGCCATCAGTGAGGGGGGGTACAATGAGCAGTTCTTC. Translating it yields CAISEGGYNEQFF.

This sequence joins TRBV5-5 and TRBJ2-1, with 11 nucleotides matching TRBD2. CDR1 is SGHKS, CDR2 YYEKEE, per germline (reference sequence). This CDR3 region has 13 residues. J lost 5 bases, V lost 7 bases, and 2 bases had no gene match. DNA of the CDR3: TGTGCCAGCTCGGGACTAGCGGACAATGAGCAGTTCTTC. Translation: CASSGLADNEQFF.

This clonotype appeared a few times. This chain connects TRBV6-2 or TRBV6-3 to TRBJ1-1, with a weak D call TRBD1 (5 bases). The CDR3 contains 15 residues. V gave up 9 bases and J gave up 4 bases, with 21 bases separating them. Germline loops: CDR1 MNHEY, CDR2 SVGEGT. Here the CDR3 DNA reads TGTGCCAGTCTCCGGGACCCAGGGTCGGGCACTGAAGCTTTCTTT. Residues: CASLRDPGSGTEAFF.

V is TRBV20-1 and J is TRBJ1-2, with D possibly being TRBD1 (6 bases). This CDR3 region has 13 residues. The germline V gene encodes CDR1 DFQATT and CDR2 SNEGSKA (reference sequence). V dropped 3 bases and J dropped 3 bases, with 11 bases sitting between them. CDR3 sequence: CSASRTAYYGYTF. In DNA, the CDR3 is TGCAGTGCTAGTAGGACAGCATACTATGGCTACACCTTC.

This chain links TRBV2 with TRBJ2-1; possible D gene TRBD2, 5 bases. V lost 7 bases to trimming and J lost 9 bases, with 16 bases between them. The CDR3 has 13 amino acids. Looked up from germline, CDR1 is SNHLY and CDR2 is FYNNEI. The CDR3 coding sequence is TGTGCCAGCACTGCGGGTGGCTACGGTGAGCAGTTCTTC. It codes for CASTAGGYGEQFF.

This clonotype has just a few counts. This chain links TRBV12-3 or TRBV12-4 with TRBJ2-5; 13 positions agree with TRBD2. V was pared by 6 bases and J by 5 bases, with 9 bases of the junction left unmatched. The CDR3 spans 16 residues. CDR3 in DNA: TGTGCCAGCAGCCCCGGACTAGCGGGAGTGTATGAGACCCAGTACTTC. Its protein product is CASSPGLAGVYETQYF.

The gene calls are TRBV14 and TRBJ2-7; the D is unclear. The DNA end is a closer match to TRBJ2-5, so the J assignment may be wrong. Germline V gene data show CDR1 as SGHDN and CDR2 as FVKESK. The CDR3 consists of 15 residues. DNA of the CDR3: TGTGCCAGCAGCCAAGATTGGTTCGGCCAAGAGACCCAGTACTTC. Residues: CASSQDWFGQETQYF.